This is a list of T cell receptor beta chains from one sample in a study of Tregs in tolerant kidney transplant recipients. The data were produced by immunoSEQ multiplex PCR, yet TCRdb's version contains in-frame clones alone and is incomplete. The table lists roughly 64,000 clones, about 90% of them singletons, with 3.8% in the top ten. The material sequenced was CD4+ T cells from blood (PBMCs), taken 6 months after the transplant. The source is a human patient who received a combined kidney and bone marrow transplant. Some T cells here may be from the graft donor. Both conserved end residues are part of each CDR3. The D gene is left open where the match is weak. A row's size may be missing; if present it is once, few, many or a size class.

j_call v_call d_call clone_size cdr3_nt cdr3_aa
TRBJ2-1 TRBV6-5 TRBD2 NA TGTGCCAGCAGTTACTCGACTAGCGGGAAAGACAATGAGCAGTTCTTC CASSYSTSGKDNEQFF
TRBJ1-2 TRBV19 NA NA TGTGCCAGTAGTATTGCCGGGTACGGCTACACCTTC CASSIAGYGYTF
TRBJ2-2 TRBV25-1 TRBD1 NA TGTGCCAGCAGTGGTTCGACAGGGATCACCGGGGAGCTGTTTTTT CASSGSTGITGELFF
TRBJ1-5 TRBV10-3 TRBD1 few TGTGCCATCAGTGAGTTGTCAGGGGGCTTGAAGCCCCAGCATTTT CAISELSGGLKPQHF
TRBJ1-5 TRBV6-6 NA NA TGTGCCAGCAGTTACTTGACAGGTAGCAATCAGCCCCAGCATTTT CASSYLTGSNQPQHF
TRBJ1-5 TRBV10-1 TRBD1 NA TGCGCCAGCAGTGAGCCGACAGGGCACCAGCCCCAGCATTTT CASSEPTGHQPQHF
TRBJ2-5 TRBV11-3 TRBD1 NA TGTGCCAGCAGCTTATCCGGGACAGGGTTCCAAGAGACCCAGTACTTC CASSLSGTGFQETQYF
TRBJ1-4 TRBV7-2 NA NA TGTGCCAGCAGACTACAAGGGGCAACTAATGAAAAACTGTTTTTT CASRLQGATNEKLFF
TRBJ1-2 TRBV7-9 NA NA TGTGCCAGCAGCTTAGCCGGTTCCATGAGGAGATACTATGGCTACACCTTC CASSLAGSMRRYYGYTF
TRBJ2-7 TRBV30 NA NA TGTGCCTGGAGTGCCAGGCCCTACGAGCAGTACTTC CAWSARPYEQYF
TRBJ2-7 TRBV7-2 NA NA TGTGCCAGCAGCTCGGGACTCAACGAGCAGTACTTC CASSSGLNEQYF
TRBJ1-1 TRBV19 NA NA TGTGCCAGTAGGCCGAGGGTAAGCACTGAAGCTTTCTTT CASRPRVSTEAFF
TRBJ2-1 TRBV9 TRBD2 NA TGTGCCAGCAGCCATATGGGGGGGGTGTATGAGCAGTTCTTC CASSHMGGVYEQFF
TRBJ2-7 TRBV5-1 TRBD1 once TGCGCCAGCAGGCGGGACAGGCAACTCTACGAGCAGTACTTC CASRRDRQLYEQYF
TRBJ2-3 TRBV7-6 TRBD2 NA TGTGCCAGCAGCACCTGGGGGGGAGGCCACACAGATACGCAGTATTTT CASSTWGGGHTDTQYF
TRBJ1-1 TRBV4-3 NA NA TGCGCCAGCAGCCAAGACAGTATGAACACTGAAGCTTTCTTT CASSQDSMNTEAFF
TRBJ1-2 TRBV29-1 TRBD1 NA TGCAGCGTTGAAGCGGGGCTCAGGGGGCCCTATGGCTACACCTTC CSVEAGLRGPYGYTF
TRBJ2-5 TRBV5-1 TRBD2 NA TGCGCCAGCAGCAGAAACCAGCGGGAGGGCCTGGAGACCCAGTACTTC CASSRNQREGLETQYF
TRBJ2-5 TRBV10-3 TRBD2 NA TGTGCCATCAGTGACCCCCACCGAGGTAGCGGGAGGTTGCAAGAGACCCAGTACTTC CAISDPHRGSGRLQETQYF
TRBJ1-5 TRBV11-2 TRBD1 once TGTGCCAGCAGCCACGACAGGGCTACCAATCAGCCCCAGCATTTT CASSHDRATNQPQHF
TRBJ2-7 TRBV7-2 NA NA TGTGCCAGCAGCTTGGTCCTAGCGCTATCCTACGAGCAGTACTTC CASSLVLALSYEQYF
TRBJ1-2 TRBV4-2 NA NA TGTGCCAGCAGCCATGGGGGGGTAGGAAACTATGGCTACACCTTC CASSHGGVGNYGYTF
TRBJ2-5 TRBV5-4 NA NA TGTGCCAGCAGCTTTAGGAACAGGGGGGGAGAGACCCAGTACTTC CASSFRNRGGETQYF
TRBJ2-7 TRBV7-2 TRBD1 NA TGTGCCAGCAGCTTGGACAGGGTTCGCGAGCAGTACTTC CASSLDRVREQYF
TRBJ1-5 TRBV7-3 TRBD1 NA TGTGCCAGCAGCGGTGGGACAGGGGAAGTTGGTCAGCCCCAGCATTTT CASSGGTGEVGQPQHF
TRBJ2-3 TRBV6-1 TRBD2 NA TGTGCCAGCAGTGAAGCGGGACTAGCGGGAGCAGATACGCAGTATTTT CASSEAGLAGADTQYF
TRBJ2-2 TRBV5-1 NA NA TGCGCCAGCAGCTTGCTCGTCGGACAGTACACCGGGGAGCTGTTTTTT CASSLLVGQYTGELFF
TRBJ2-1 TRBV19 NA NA TGTGCCAGTAGTTCACAGGGAAACAATGAGCAGTTCTTC CASSSQGNNEQFF
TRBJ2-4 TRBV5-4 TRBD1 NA TGTGCCAGCGGACCCGGGACAGGGATGGGCATTCAGTACTTC CASGPGTGMGIQYF
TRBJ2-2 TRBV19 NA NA TGTGCCAGTAGTATAAGGACTGGGAACACCGGGGAGCTGTTTTTT CASSIRTGNTGELFF
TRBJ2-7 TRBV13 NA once TGTGCCAGCAGCTTAGGCGTTACAGGGTCCACCTACGAGCAGTACTTC CASSLGVTGSTYEQYF
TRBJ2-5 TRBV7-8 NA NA TGTGCCAGCAGCTTAGGCCTAGCGGAGAGGGGGTTCCAAGAGACCCAGTACTTC CASSLGLAERGFQETQYF
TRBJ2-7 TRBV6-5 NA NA TGTGCCAGCGGCCGGGACATTGCCTACGAGCAGTACTTC CASGRDIAYEQYF
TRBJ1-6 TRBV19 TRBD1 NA TGTGCCAGTAGTGGACAGGGTGGTTCACCCCTCCACTTT CASSGQGGSPLHF
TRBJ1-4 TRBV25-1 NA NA TGTGCCAGCAGTGATTGGGGGCGCGGTAATGAAAAACTGTTTTTT CASSDWGRGNEKLFF
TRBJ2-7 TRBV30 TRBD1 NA TGTGCCTGGGACGGGGACAGGGTGAGGGAGCAGTACTTC CAWDGDRVREQYF
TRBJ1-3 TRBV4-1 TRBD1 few TGCGCCAGCAGCCAAGGCGGACAGATCCCGGGACAGGGTGTCCGGAACACCATATATTTT CASSQGGQIPGQGVRNTIYF
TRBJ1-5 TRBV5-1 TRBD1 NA TGCGCCAGCAGCTTGGGACAGGGGGAACAGCCCCAGCATTTT CASSLGQGEQPQHF
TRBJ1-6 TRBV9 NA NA TGTGCCAGCAGCCCCCGTCCAGGGTCCGGACCCTATAATTCACCCCTCCACTTT CASSPRPGSGPYNSPLHF
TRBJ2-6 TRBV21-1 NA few TGTGCCAGCACAGCCTGTTCAGAAAAGTTGCTAGAATCTGGGGCCAACGTCCTGACTTTC CASTACSEKLLESGANVLTF
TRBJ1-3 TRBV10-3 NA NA TGTGCCATCAGCATAAGGGACTTTAACTCTGGAAACACCATATATTTT CAISIRDFNSGNTIYF
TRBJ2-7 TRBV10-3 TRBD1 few TGTGCCATCAGCGCACAGACCGGGACAGAGTCTTTC CAISAQTGTESF
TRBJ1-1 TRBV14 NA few TGTGCCAGCAGCCAAGTAAGAGGAGTGAACACTGAAGCTTTCTTT CASSQVRGVNTEAFF
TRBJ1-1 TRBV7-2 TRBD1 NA TGTGCCAGCAGACGGGACAGGTTGATGAACACTGAAGCTTTCTTT CASRRDRLMNTEAFF
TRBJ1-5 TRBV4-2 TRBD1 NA TGTGCCAGCAGCCAAGTTCACCGGACAGGGCGTAATAGCAATCAGCCCCAGCATTTT CASSQVHRTGRNSNQPQHF
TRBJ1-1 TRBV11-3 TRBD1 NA TGTGCCAGCCGGGTTACAGGGGGCGGTGAAGCTTTCTTT CASRVTGGGEAFF
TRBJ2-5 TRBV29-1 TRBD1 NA TGCAGCGTTGAACCAACAGGGGTGGGAGAGACCCAGTACTTC CSVEPTGVGETQYF
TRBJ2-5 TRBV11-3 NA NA TGTGCCAGCAGCCAAAACCCAGCGCCTAGGGAGACCCAGTACTTC CASSQNPAPRETQYF
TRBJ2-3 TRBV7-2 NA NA TGTGCCAGCAGCTTAACTAGTAGTTTCGATACGCAGTATTTT CASSLTSSFDTQYF
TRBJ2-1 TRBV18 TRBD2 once TGTGCCAGCTCACCAAGGCTGACTAGCAACGATGAGCAGTTCTTC CASSPRLTSNDEQFF
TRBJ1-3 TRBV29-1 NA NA TGCAGCGCAACGCTCGGGGTGATAGGAAACACCATATATTTT CSATLGVIGNTIYF
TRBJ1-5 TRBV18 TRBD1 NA TGTGCCAGCTCACCCGGGACAGGAGGCCAGGGAGCCCAGCATTTT CASSPGTGGQGAQHF
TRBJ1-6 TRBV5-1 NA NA TGCGCCAGCAGACCCGCTACAGGGATTAATTCACCCCTCCACTTT CASRPATGINSPLHF